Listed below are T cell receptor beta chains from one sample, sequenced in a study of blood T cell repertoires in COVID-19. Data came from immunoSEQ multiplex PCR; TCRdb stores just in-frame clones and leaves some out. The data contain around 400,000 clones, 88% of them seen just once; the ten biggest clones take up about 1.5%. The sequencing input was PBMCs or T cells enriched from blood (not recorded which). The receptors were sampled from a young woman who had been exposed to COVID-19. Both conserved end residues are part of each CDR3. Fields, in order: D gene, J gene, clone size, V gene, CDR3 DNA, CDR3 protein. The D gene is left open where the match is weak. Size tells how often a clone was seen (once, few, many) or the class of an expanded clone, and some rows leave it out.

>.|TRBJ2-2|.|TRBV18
TGTGCCAGCTCACACTACACCGGGGAGCTGTTTTTT
CASSHYTGELFF
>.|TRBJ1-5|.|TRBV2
TGTGCCAGCAATTTGGGGGCCGGACAGCCCCAGCATTTT
CASNLGAGQPQHF
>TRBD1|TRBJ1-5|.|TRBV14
TGTGCCAGCATCATAGACAGGGGGATAGAAAAAACTCAGCAAAATTTTAATCAGCCCCAGCATTTT
CASIIDRGIEKTQQNFNQPQHF
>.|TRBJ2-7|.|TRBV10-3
TGTGCCATCAGAACCGGGACAAACTCCTACGAGCAGTACTTC
CAIRTGTNSYEQYF
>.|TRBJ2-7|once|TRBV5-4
TGTGCCAGCAGCTTTAACAGGGACCACTCCTACGAGCAGTACTTC
CASSFNRDHSYEQYF
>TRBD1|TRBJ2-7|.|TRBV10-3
TGTGCCATCAGTGCTGGGGCGGGACAGGCCTACGAGCAGTACTTC
CAISAGAGQAYEQYF
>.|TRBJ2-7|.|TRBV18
TGTGCCAGCTCACCGACCTCGGGACACACCTACGAGCAGTACTTC
CASSPTSGHTYEQYF
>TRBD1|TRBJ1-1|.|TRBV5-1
TGCGCCAGCAGGCTTACTAGGGGGCCGGGCACTGAAGCTTTCTTT
CASRLTRGPGTEAFF
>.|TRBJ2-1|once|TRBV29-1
TGCAGCGTCATACCTAGCTTAACCAATGAGCAGTTCTTC
CSVIPSLTNEQFF
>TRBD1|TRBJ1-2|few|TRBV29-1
TGCAGCGTAGAACAGGGGGGTGGCTACACCTTC
CSVEQGGGYTF
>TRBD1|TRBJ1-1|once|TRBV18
TGTGCCAGCTCACCAGCCCAGGGGGTCCTCACTGAAGCTTTCTTT
CASSPAQGVLTEAFF
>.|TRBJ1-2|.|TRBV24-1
TGTGCCACCAGTGCGGCGGAATATGGCTACACCTTC
CATSAAEYGYTF
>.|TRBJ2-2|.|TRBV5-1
TGCGCCAGCAGCTTGTACGGGGGAGAGACCGGGGAGCTGTTTTTT
CASSLYGGETGELFF
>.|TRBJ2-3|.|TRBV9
TGTGCCAGCAGCGCCTCTTATAGCGCGACAGATACGCAGTATTTT
CASSASYSATDTQYF
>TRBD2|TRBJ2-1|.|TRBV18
TGTGCCAGCTCTAGTGGGGGACTAGCACCATACAATGAGCAGTTCTTC
CASSSGGLAPYNEQFF
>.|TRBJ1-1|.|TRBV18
TGTGCCAGCTCTACGGGAGGTCGGGGCACTGAAGCTTTCTTT
CASSTGGRGTEAFF
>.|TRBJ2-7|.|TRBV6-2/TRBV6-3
TGTGCCAGCAGTTACCCTTGGGCGGGGGCGAGCTCCTACGAGCAGTACTTC
CASSYPWAGASSYEQYF
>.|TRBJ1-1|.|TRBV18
TGTGCCAGCTCACCACCGGGCAGGGGATTTGAAGCTTTCTTT
CASSPPGRGFEAFF
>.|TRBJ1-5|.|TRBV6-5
TGTGCCAGCAGTTACTTTCCCTGGGGAGGTCAGCCCCAGCATTTT
CASSYFPWGGQPQHF
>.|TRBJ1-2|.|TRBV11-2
TGTGCCAGCAGCTTAGTAACAGGCGACCCATATGGCTACACCTTC
CASSLVTGDPYGYTF
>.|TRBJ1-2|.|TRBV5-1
TGCGCCAGCAGCCAGGTGCCCCTTAGCGATGGCTACACCTTC
CASSQVPLSDGYTF
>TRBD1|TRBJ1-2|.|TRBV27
TGTGCCAGCAGTTACGGACAGGGTAGCTATGGCTACACCTTC
CASSYGQGSYGYTF
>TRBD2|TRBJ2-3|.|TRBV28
TGTGCCAGCAGTCCGCAGACTAGCGGGGGGGCCGCAGATACGCAGTATTTT
CASSPQTSGGAADTQYF
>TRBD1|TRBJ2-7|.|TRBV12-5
TGTGCTAGTGGTTTGGTACTTGGACAGGGTCCTACCTACGAGCAGTACTTC
CASGLVLGQGPTYEQYF
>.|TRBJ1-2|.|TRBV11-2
TGTGCCAGCACCAACTCCAAGTTTAACTATGGCTACACCTTC
CASTNSKFNYGYTF
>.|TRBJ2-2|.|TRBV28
TGTGCCAGCAGTACTTTTAGCGGGAACACCGGGGAGCTGTTTTTT
CASSTFSGNTGELFF
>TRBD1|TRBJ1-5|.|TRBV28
TGTGCCAGCAGCGTAAACAGGGGCTATCAGCCCCAGCATTTT
CASSVNRGYQPQHF
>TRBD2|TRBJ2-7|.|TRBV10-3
TGTGCCATCAGTGAGTGGGGGGGGACTAGCGGATCCTACGAGCAGTACTTC
CAISEWGGTSGSYEQYF
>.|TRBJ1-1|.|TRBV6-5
TGTGCCAGCAGTTACGGAGGGGCGGGCGGGAGTGAAGCTTTCTTT
CASSYGGAGGSEAFF
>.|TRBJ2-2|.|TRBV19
TGTGCCAGTAGTATAGAACTACCCTTCTCGGAGGAGCTGTTTTTT
CASSIELPFSEELFF
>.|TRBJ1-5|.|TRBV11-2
TGTGCCAGCAGCTTAGAATTCGGGGGAAGCAATCAGCCCCAGCATTTT
CASSLEFGGSNQPQHF
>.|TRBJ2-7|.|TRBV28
TGTGCCAGCAGTCCCAGGGTTAGAGGAGAGCAGTACTTC
CASSPRVRGEQYF
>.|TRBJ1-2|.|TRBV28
TGTGCCAGCAGCCGAGTACGACTACCAAAGCCTAACTATGGCTACACCTTC
CASSRVRLPKPNYGYTF
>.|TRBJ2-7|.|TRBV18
TGTGCCAGCTCACCAGTCGCCCGAGGGTCCTACGAGCAGTACTTC
CASSPVARGSYEQYF
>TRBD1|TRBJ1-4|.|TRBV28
TGTGCCAGCAGTTCAGGACAGGGATGGCGGGAAAAACTGTTTTTT
CASSSGQGWREKLFF
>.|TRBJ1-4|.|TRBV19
TGTGCCAGTAGTACGATTTTGGGGGCTGAAAAACTGTTTTTT
CASSTILGAEKLFF
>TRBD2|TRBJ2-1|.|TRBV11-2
TGTGCCAGCAGCTCACCTCCCGGGACTAGCGGCTCCGAGCAGTTCTTC
CASSSPPGTSGSEQFF
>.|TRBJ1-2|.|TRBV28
TGTGCCAGCAGTCTCGACAGGATTAGCAGCTACACCTTC
CASSLDRISSYTF
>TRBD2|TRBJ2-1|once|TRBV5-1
TGCGCCAGCAGCTTGGTTTCCGGGAGGGTTGAGCAGTTCTTC
CASSLVSGRVEQFF
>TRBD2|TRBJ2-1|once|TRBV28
TGTGCCAGCAGTTCTAGCGGGAGATTGGTAAATGAGCAGTTCTTC
CASSSSGRLVNEQFF
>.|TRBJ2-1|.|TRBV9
TGTGCCAGCAGCGTAGTTTCGGGAGACTACAATGAGCAGTTCTTC
CASSVVSGDYNEQFF
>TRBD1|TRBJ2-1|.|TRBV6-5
TGTGCCAGCAGTTCCGACAGGGCAGGTAACAATGAGCAGTTCTTC
CASSSDRAGNNEQFF
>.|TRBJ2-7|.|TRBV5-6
TGTGCCAGCAGCTTGGGCGGACTCGAGCAGTACTTC
CASSLGGLEQYF
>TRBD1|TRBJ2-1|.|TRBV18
TGTGCCAGCTCACCGACAGGGCGCAGCGCCTACAATGAGCAGTTCTTC
CASSPTGRSAYNEQFF
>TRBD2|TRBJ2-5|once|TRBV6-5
TGTGCCAGCAGTCCGGGACTAGCAGTAGAGACCCAGTACTTC
CASSPGLAVETQYF
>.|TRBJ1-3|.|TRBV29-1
TGCAGCGTTGAACTGGCAGGCTTTACTGGAAACACCATATATTTT
CSVELAGFTGNTIYF
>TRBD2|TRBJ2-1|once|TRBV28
TGTGCCAGCGTTGCGGGAGGGCCGGGTGAGCAGTTCTTC
CASVAGGPGEQFF
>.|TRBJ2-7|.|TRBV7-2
TGTGCCAGCAGCTTAGAGGTTGGGAGTATATCCTACGAGCAGTACTTC
CASSLEVGSISYEQYF